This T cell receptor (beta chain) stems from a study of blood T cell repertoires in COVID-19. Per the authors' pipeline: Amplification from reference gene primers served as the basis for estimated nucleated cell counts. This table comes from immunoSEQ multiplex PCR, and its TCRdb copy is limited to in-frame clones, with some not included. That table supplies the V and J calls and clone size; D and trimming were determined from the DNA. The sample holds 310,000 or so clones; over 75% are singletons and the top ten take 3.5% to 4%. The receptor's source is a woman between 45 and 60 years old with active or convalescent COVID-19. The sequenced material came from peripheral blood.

The DNA for the CDR3 is TGTGCCAGCAGCTTGTTAGAACCGGAGACCCAGTACTTC. This encodes CASSLLEPETQYF. This chain uses TRBV5-4 with TRBJ2-5, with D uncertain. V was pared by 1 base and J by 5 bases, with 9 bases between. The CDR3 is 13 amino acids. CDR1 and CDR2 from the germline V gene are SGHNT and YYREEE (reference sequence). The complete variable domain, with remaining parts taken from reference TRBV5-4 and TRBJ2-5, reads ETGVTQSPTHLIKTRGQQVTLRCSSQSGHNTVSWYQQALGQGPQFIFQYYREEENGRGNFPPRFSGLQFPNYSSELNVNALELDDSALYLCASSLLEPETQYFGPGTRLLVL.